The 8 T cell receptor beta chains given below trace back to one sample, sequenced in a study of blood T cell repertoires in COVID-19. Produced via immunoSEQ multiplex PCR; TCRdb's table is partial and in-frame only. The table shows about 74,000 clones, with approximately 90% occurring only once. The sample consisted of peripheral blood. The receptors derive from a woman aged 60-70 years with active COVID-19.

CDR3 DNA: TGCGCCAGCAGTGGTGGGAGCTCTGGAAACACCATATATTTT. Its protein product is CASSGGSSGNTIYF. This sequence joins TRBV10-2 and TRBJ1-3; D unclear. V dropped 4 bases and J dropped 0 bases, with 7 bases sitting between them. This CDR3 is 14 amino acids long. CDR1 is WSHSY and CDR2 is SAAADI in the germline V gene.

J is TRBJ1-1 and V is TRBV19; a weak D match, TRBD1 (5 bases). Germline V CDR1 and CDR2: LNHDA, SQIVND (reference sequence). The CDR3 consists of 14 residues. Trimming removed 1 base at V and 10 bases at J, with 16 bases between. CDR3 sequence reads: CASSIAGDSSRAFF. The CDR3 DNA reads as TGTGCCAGTAGTATAGCGGGGGACTCTAGTCGAGCTTTCTTT. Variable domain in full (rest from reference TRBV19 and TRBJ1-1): DGGITQSPKYLFRKEGQNVTLSCEQNLNHDAMYWYRQDPGQGLRLIYYSQIVNDFQKGDIAEGYSVSREKKESFPLTVTSAQKNPTAFYLCASSIAGDSSRAFFGQGTRLTVV.

The CDR3 is CASSRWTENTGELFF. CDR3 DNA: TGTGCCAGCAGTCGCTGGACAGAAAACACCGGGGAGCTGTTTTTT. The chain links TRBV27 to TRBJ2-2; D is perhaps TRBD1 (6 bases). Trimming left V 5 bases short and J 2 bases short, with 12 bases between. The CDR3 consists of 15 residues. CDR1 MNHEY and CDR2 SMNVEV come from the germline V gene (reference sequence).

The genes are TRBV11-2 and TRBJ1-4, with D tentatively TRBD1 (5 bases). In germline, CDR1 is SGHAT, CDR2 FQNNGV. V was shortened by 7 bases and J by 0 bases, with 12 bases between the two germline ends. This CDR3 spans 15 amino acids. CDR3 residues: CASTWGGSTNEKLFF. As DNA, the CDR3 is TGTGCCAGCACCTGGGGGGGATCAACTAATGAAAAACTGTTTTTT.

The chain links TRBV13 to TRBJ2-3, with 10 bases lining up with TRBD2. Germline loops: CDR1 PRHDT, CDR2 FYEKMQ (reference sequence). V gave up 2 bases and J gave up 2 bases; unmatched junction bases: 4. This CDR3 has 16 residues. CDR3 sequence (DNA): TGTGCCAGCAGCTTAAGGACTAGCGGCCCCACAGATACGCAGTATTTT. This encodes CASSLRTSGPTDTQYF.

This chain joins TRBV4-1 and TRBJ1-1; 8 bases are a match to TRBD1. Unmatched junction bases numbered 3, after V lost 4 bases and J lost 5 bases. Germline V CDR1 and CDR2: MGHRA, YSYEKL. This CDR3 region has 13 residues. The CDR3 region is CASSRTGGTEAFF. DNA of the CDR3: TGCGCCAGCAGCCGCACAGGGGGGACTGAAGCTTTCTTT.

CDR3 sequence (DNA): TGCGCCAGCAGCCAAGGGTTAGGCGGCTACAATGAGCAGTTCTTC. It translates to CASSQGLGGYNEQFF. The chain links TRBV4-1 to TRBJ2-1, with D hard to call. This CDR3 spans 15 amino acids. The germline gives CDR1 MGHRA, CDR2 YSYEKL. Trimming stripped 1 base from V and 3 bases from J, with 10 bases between.

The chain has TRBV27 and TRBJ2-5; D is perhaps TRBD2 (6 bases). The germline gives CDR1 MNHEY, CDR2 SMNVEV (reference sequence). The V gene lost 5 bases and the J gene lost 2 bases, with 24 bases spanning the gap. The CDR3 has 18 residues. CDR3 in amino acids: CASSPHGPMGGGQETQYF. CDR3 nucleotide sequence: TGTGCCAGCAGTCCCCACGGGCCCATGGGAGGTGGACAAGAGACCCAGTACTTC.